This TCR beta chain was identified in a study of memory CD4+ T cells and cytomegalovirus serostatus. General study findings and limits: Each of around 69 CMV-associated TCRbeta sequences occurred in one to five individuals. Median bootstrapped AUC for CMV status was approximately 0.96 originally, less than 0.93 US-trained.

Deletions cut 3 bases from V and 4 bases from J, with 12 bases between. This CDR3 comprises 14 residues. CDR1 is MDHEN and CDR2 is SYDVKM in the germline V gene. Authors' processing steps: Out-of-frame sequences were removed, leaving 2,204,828 distinct TCRbeta sequences. The table came from immunoSEQ multiplex PCR; TCRdb's copy has only in-frame clones and leaves some out. Clone size and the V and J calls come from that table; the DNA yielded D and trimming. Of some 25,000 clones in the sample, around 75% were seen once. In regard to this clone: Antigen unknown.

The sort gate was single viable CD3+CD4+CD8-CD45RO+ cells for memory CD4+ T cells. Serostatus was set by detecting CMV pp150, pp28, p38, p52 IgG. This TCR was sampled from an adult in good health and CMV-seronegative. The rearrangement joins TRBV28 to TRBJ1-2, with D maybe TRBD1 (5 bases). The sequencing input was memory CD4+ T cells from blood. CDR3 nucleotide sequence: TGTGCCAGCAGTTTTGGGAGACAGATCTATGGCTACACCTTC. Amino acid sequence: CASSFGRQIYGYTF.